The 17 T cell receptor beta chains below were found in one sample sequenced in a study of shared T cell receptors in the human thymus. Generated by immunoSEQ multiplex PCR, the TCRdb table keeps only in-frame clones and is missing some. The sample lists 720,000 or so clones; 75% to 90% were seen once. These data are also associated with another study on human thymus T cells.

Input material: thymocytes. These receptors were obtained from a girl under three years old with a congenital heart defect.

The rearrangement uses TRBV14 and TRBJ2-7; TRBD1 agrees at 9 bases. The CDR3 sequence is 16 residues long. The junction had 8 bases not matched to a gene; V was cut back by 1 base and J by 4 bases. Germline CDR1 reads SGHDN; CDR2 reads FVKESK. The CDR3 nucleotides read TGTGCCAGCAGCCAAGGGCAGGGACAGGGAGAGTACGAGCAGTACTTC. As protein: CASSQGQGQGEYEQYF.

V usage is TRBV19 and J usage is TRBJ2-3; D might be TRBD1 (5 bases). The CDR3 is made up of 15 amino acids. Trimming removed 6 bases from V and 1 base from J, with 14 bases in between. The germline V gene encodes CDR1 LNHDA and CDR2 SQIVND (reference sequence). This CDR3 reads CASRVGDSGTDTQYF. The CDR3 DNA reads as TGTGCCAGTAGGGTCGGAGACAGCGGCACAGATACGCAGTATTTT.

The V call is TRBV18, the J call TRBJ1-3; no clear D. The CDR3 contains 14 residues. In germline, CDR1 is KGHSH, CDR2 LQKENI. V gave up 2 bases and J gave up 10 bases, with 15 bases separating them. Here the CDR3 reads CASSPGPIGRTIYF. Written as DNA, the CDR3 is TGTGCCAGCTCACCAGGCCCCATCGGGAGGACCATATATTTT.

V is TRBV2 and J is TRBJ2-3; 11 bases fit TRBD2. The CDR3 covers 15 residues. Germline V gene data show CDR1 as SNHLY and CDR2 as FYNNEI. The V segment lost 5 bases and the J segment 0 bases; nucleotides outside the gene matches: 1. CDR3 in DNA: TGTGCCAGCAGTATAGCGGGGGGGAGCACAGATACGCAGTATTTT. Translated: CASSIAGGSTDTQYF.

This sequence joins TRBV7-8 and TRBJ2-7; D perhaps matches TRBD1 (6 bases). V was trimmed by 6 bases and J by 3 bases, leaving 12 bases between them. Germline CDR1 is SGHVS and CDR2 is FQNEAQ. The CDR3 sequence is 13 residues long. This CDR3 is CASRHTGIYEQYF. CDR3 nucleotides: TGTGCCAGCAGGCATACAGGGATCTACGAGCAGTACTTC.

The chain joins TRBV14 to TRBJ1-2; TRBD1 agrees at 7 bases. The CDR3 loop spans 15 amino acids. Germline V gene lookup returns CDR1 SGHDN and CDR2 FVKESK. V shed 1 base, J shed 4 bases, and the junction held 6 bases outside the gene matches. CDR3 bases: TGTGCCAGCAGCCAAGTAGGGGACAGCCTCTATGGCTACACCTTC. Amino acid sequence: CASSQVGDSLYGYTF.

This clone was seen a handful of times. This chain links TRBV5-8 with TRBJ1-1, with 10 bases that match TRBD1. V lost 3 bases to trimming and J lost 4 bases; unmatched junction nucleotides: 0. The germline CDR1 and CDR2 sequences are SGHTS and YDEGEE. The CDR3 has 13 residues. The CDR3 here is CASSWTGGTEAFF. In nucleotides, the CDR3 is TGTGCCAGCAGCTGGACAGGGGGCACTGAAGCTTTCTTT.

The chain has TRBV6-5 and TRBJ1-5, with unresolved D. The CDR3 contains 14 residues. CDR1 and CDR2 from the germline V gene are MNHEY and SVGAGI. V was shortened by 9 bases and J by 7 bases, with 19 bases between the two germline ends. CDR3 sequence reads: CASSPGPAVQPQHF. The CDR3 DNA sequence: TGTGCCAGTTCCCCGGGCCCAGCGGTGCAGCCCCAGCATTTT.

The chain links TRBV5-1 to TRBJ2-3, with TRBD1 matching 7 bases. Germline V gene data show CDR1 as SGHRS and CDR2 as YFSETQ. The V segment lost 3 bases and the J segment 1 base; nucleotides outside the gene matches: 8. The CDR3 has 16 residues. The CDR3, as DNA: TGCGCCAGCAGCTCTGAGAGGGGGCGGGGCACAGATACGCAGTATTTT. Its translation: CASSSERGRGTDTQYF.

V is TRBV14 and J is TRBJ2-3, with D maybe TRBD2 (6 bases). This CDR3 is built from 15 residues. Germline-derived CDR1 and CDR2 are SGHDN and FVKESK. V was trimmed by 1 base and J by 4 bases, leaving 12 bases between them. CDR3 nucleotide sequence: TGTGCCAGCAGCCAAGTGGGGGGATCTGCAGATACGCAGTATTTT. This encodes CASSQVGGSADTQYF.

V is TRBV14 and J is TRBJ2-3; TRBD2 is a possible D gene (5 bases). The CDR3 has 18 residues. The germline CDR1 and CDR2 sequences are SGHDN and FVKESK. The V end lost 0 bases, the J end lost 2 bases, and 18 bases lay between the germline ends. This CDR3 reads CASSQDRGASGDTDTQYF. CDR3 coding DNA: TGTGCCAGCAGCCAAGATCGCGGAGCAAGCGGCGACACAGATACGCAGTATTTT.

For the CDR3, the DNA is TGTGCCAGCAGCCCCTACTGGGCGGGGGATGGAGACGAGCAGTACTTC. It encodes CASSPYWAGDGDEQYF. The V call is TRBV14, the J call TRBJ2-7; 7 bases align to TRBD2. CDR3 size: 16 residues. V trimming: 4 bases; J trimming: 5 bases; junction bases outside the gene matches: 14. The germline V gene has CDR1 SGHDN and CDR2 FVKESK.

A word on this clone: Other DNA sequences in this specimen translate into the identical CDR3. The V and J genes are TRBV20-1 and TRBJ1-1; TRBD1 might be the D (5 bases). The CDR3 consists of 11 residues. V dropped 5 bases and J dropped 5 bases, with 9 bases sitting between them. Per germline, CDR1 DFQATT and CDR2 SNEGSKA (reference sequence). CDR3 in amino acids: CSAPGGTEAFF. CDR3 bases: TGCAGTGCTCCTGGGGGGACTGAAGCTTTCTTT.

The chain recombines TRBV10-1 with TRBJ2-2; D is possibly TRBD1 (7 bases). Germline V gene lookup returns CDR1 WNHNN and CDR2 SYGVQD (reference sequence). CDR3 length equals 16 residues. V was clipped by 7 bases and J by 5 bases, with 20 bases between them. CDR3 amino acids: CASTQRGTANTGELFF. The DNA of the CDR3 is TGCGCCAGCACCCAACGGGGGACAGCTAATACCGGGGAGCTGTTTTTT.

The chain uses TRBV4-3 and TRBJ2-7, with D perhaps TRBD1 (6 bases). Germline V lookup: CDR1 LGHNA, CDR2 YSLEER. V was clipped by 1 base and J by 1 base, with 14 bases between them. The CDR3 has 16 residues. The CDR3 loop reads CASSQVNDRSSYEQYF. DNA for the CDR3: TGCGCCAGCAGCCAAGTAAATGACAGGTCATCCTACGAGCAGTACTTC.

The J gene is TRBJ2-7, the V gene TRBV15; the match to TRBD1 covers 8 bases. This CDR3 is built from 18 residues. Germline V lookup: CDR1 LNHNV, CDR2 YYDKDF (reference sequence). Trimming at V came to 4 bases and at J to 6 bases, leaving 20 bases not matched to a gene. CDR3 nucleotide sequence: TGTGCCACCAGCATGCGCGCCCCTGTCCGGGACAGGAGCGGCGAGCAGTACTTC. Translated: CATSMRAPVRDRSGEQYF.

In its sample, this clone was seen once. The chain carries TRBV7-6 and TRBJ2-5; 8 bases map to TRBD1. In germline, CDR1 is SGHVS, CDR2 FNYEAQ. This CDR3 spans 14 amino acids. Germline trimming cut 6 bases from V and 1 base from J; bases unmatched to any gene: 4. The CDR3 region has the DNA TGTGCCAGCAGACGTGACAGGGGCCAAGAGACCCAGTACTTC. Translation: CASRRDRGQETQYF.